What follows describes a single TCR beta chain. Its antigen is unknown. The CDR3 has 12 residues. Synthesis of TCR beta cDNA relied on 5'RACE template switching carrying UMIs. TCRdb reanalyzed the 5' RACE reads, giving one entry per CDR3 protein sequence and no DNA. This sample's table has 400,000 to 500,000 distinct CDR3 sequences. These data originate in a study of T cells expressing NK-cell markers. Whole-study results and caveats: Among CD8+ T cells from several donors, dominant NKG2C+ clonotypes accounted for about 1.0-7.5%. Topping the CD3+CD56-NKG2C+ fraction as well were these clonotypes, in a few donors.

The source is a woman aged 18 to 75 in good health. Sequenced input: blood T cells: a sorted CD56 or NKG2C T cell subset, CD4+ or CD8+ T cells, or bulk PBMC T cells (not recorded which). This sequence joins TRBV12-3 or TRBV12-4 and TRBJ1-2; with no DNA, the TCRdb D assignment of TRBD1 cannot be verified. The chain's CDR3 is CASNPQGGGYTF.